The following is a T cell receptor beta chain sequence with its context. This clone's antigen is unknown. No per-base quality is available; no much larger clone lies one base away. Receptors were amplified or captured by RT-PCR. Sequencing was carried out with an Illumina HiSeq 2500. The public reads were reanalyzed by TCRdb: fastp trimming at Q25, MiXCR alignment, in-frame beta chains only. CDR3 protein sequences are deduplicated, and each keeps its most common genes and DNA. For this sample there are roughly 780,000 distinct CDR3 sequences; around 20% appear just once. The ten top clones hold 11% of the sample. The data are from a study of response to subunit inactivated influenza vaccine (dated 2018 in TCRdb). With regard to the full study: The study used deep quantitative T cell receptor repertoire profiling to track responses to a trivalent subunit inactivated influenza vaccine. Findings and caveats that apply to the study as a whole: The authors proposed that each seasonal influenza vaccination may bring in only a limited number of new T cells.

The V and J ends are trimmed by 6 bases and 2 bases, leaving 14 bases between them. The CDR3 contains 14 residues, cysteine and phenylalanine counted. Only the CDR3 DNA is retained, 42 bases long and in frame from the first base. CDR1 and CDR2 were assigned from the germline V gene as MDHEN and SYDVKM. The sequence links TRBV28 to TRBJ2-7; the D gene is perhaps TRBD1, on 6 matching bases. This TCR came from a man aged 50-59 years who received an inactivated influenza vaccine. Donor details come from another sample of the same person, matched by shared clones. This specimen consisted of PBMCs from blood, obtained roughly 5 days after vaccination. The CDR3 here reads CASRVLQGPYEQYF. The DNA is TGTGCCAGCAGAGTCTTACAGGGTCCCTACGAGCAGTACTTC.